The clone carrying this T cell receptor (beta chain) was seen a few times. Its target is unknown. This sample was included in a study of blood T cells in healthy people across ages. Findings of the study overall: Researchers said unsorted PBMCs prevented a conclusive naive versus antigen-experienced comparison.

Trimming removed 3 bases from V and 1 base from J, with 9 bases in between. This CDR3 has 14 amino acids. Germline lookup yields CDR1 LGHNA and CDR2 YSLEER. With a J-beta primer mix and a sample-barcoded 5' primer, a second PCR ran about 7 to 11 cycles. TCRdb passed the 5' RACE reads through MiXCR, listing each CDR3 protein once. The data contain 780,000 or so distinct CDR3 sequences, just under 25% of them seen just once; the ten biggest clones take up 3.7%. At least 7 million PBMCs were isolated per sample. Total RNA was isolated from each sample in quantities of at least 6 micrograms. The sample was also reused in another study, on T cells of mothers and their children.

The chain recombines TRBV4-3 with TRBJ1-1; D is unclear. The TCR was taken from a boy younger than 18 in good health. Material for sequencing was blood. This CDR3 is CASSHSGENTEAFF. CDR3 nucleotide sequence: TGCGCCAGCAGCCACTCCGGGGAGAACACTGAAGCTTTCTTT.